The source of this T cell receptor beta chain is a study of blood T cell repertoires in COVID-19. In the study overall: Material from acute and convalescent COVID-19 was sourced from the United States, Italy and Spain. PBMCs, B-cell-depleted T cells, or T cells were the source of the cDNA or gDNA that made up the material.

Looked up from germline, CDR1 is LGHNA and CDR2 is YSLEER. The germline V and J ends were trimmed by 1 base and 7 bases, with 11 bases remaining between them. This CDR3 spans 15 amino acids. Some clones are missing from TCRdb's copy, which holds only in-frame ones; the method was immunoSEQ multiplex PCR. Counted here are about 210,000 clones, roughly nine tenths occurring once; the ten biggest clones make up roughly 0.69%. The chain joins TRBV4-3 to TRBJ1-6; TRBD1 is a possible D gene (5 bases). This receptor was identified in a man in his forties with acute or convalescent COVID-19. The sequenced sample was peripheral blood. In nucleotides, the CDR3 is TGCGCCAGCAGCCAAGTGCTCAGACAGAATTCACCCCTCCACTTT. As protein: CASSQVLRQNSPLHF.